The 16 T cell receptor beta chains in this list originate from one sample, sequenced in a study of Ad26.COV2.S vaccination and SARS-CoV-2 variants. Clones were read by immunoSEQ multiplex PCR, and TCRdb kept only the in-frame ones, dropping some. The sample contains approximately 240,000 clones, 88% of which appear only once. Sample treatment: about 20 received Ad26.COV2.S at low or high dose, single or two shots; a few received placebo; per-sample allocation not given. Sampling occurred on day 63 after the first vaccine or placebo injection. The sample consisted of peripheral blood, taken in a trial of Ad26.COV2.S vaccine versus placebo. These receptors came from a person aged 18-60 years who received the Ad26.COV2.S COVID-19 vaccine or a placebo.

The rearrangement uses TRBV10-3 and TRBJ1-2, with D tentatively TRBD1 (5 bases). CDR3 length equals 12 residues. The V gene lost 6 bases and the J gene lost 2 bases, with 7 bases spanning the gap. CDR1 and CDR2 from the germline V gene are ENHRY and SYGVKD. The CDR3 DNA reads as TGTGCCATCAGGGACATAAACTATGGCTACACCTTC. The encoded protein is CAIRDINYGYTF.

This clone has a handful of counts. The rearrangement links TRBV5-1 to TRBJ2-7, with D hard to call. V was pared by 0 bases and J by 3 bases, with 7 bases between. This CDR3 is built from 13 residues. CDR1 SGHRS and CDR2 YFSETQ come from the germline V gene. The chain's CDR3 is CASSLGASYEQYF. CDR3 coding DNA: TGCGCCAGCAGCTTGGGAGCCAGCTACGAGCAGTACTTC.

V is TRBV19 and J is TRBJ2-3; D gene unclear. Germline V gene data show CDR1 as LNHDA and CDR2 as SQIVND (reference sequence). There are 15 residues in the CDR3. V lost 3 bases to trimming and J lost 1 base, with 11 bases between them. The DNA of the CDR3 is TGTGCCAGTAGTATTTTCAGCTTGGGCACAGATACGCAGTATTTT. The encoded protein is CASSIFSLGTDTQYF.

This chain uses TRBV4-1 with TRBJ1-2; D possibly corresponds to TRBD1 (5 bases). The germline CDR1 and CDR2 sequences are MGHRA and YSYEKL. CDR3 length: 15 residues. V lost 0 bases, J lost 0 bases, and 8 bases lay in between. This chain's CDR3 is CASSQDAGPNYGYTF. The CDR3 DNA is TGCGCCAGCAGCCAAGATGCAGGGCCTAACTATGGCTACACCTTC.

The chain recombines TRBV7-9 with TRBJ1-2; TRBD1 agrees at 8 bases. The V gene's germline CDR1 is SEHNR and CDR2 FQNEAQ (reference sequence). V was clipped by 6 bases and J by 8 bases; unmatched bases: 8. The CDR3 is made up of 13 amino acids. CDR3 amino acids: CASRETGVVGYTF. The CDR3 DNA reads as TGTGCCAGCAGAGAGACAGGGGTCGTGGGCTACACCTTC.

V usage is TRBV30 and J usage is TRBJ2-5, with 7 bases matching TRBD2. Germline trimming cut 2 bases from V and 5 bases from J; bases unmatched to any gene: 11. Germline CDR1 GTSNPN, CDR2 SVGIG (reference sequence). The CDR3 covers 15 residues. CDR3 nucleotides: TGTGCCTGGAGTCGATGGGCGGGAGCTTCGGAGACCCAGTACTTC. Amino acid sequence: CAWSRWAGASETQYF.

V and J are TRBV6-1 and TRBJ1-2; the D is unclear. The length of the CDR3 is 13 residues. V lost 5 bases and J lost 0, with 7 bases in between. Germline lookup yields CDR1 MNHNS and CDR2 SASEGT. The CDR3 bases are TGTGCCAGCAGTTTACAGCCTAACTATGGCTACACCTTC. This gives the protein CASSLQPNYGYTF.

The CDR3 protein is CASSRQGPGTEAFF. CDR3 nucleotide sequence: TGTGCCAGCAGCCGACAGGGGCCCGGCACTGAAGCTTTCTTT. The chain links TRBV6-5 to TRBJ1-1; 8 nucleotides line up with TRBD1. This CDR3 has 14 residues. The germline V gene has CDR1 MNHEY and CDR2 SVGAGI. V shed 6 bases and J 4 bases; nucleotides not matched to a gene: 7.

The rearrangement joins TRBV13 to TRBJ2-3; 9 positions agree with TRBD2. V lost 5 bases and J lost 3; bases outside the gene matches: 12. This CDR3 spans 17 amino acids. CDR1 and CDR2 (germline): PRHDT, FYEKMQ (reference sequence). The CDR3 DNA sequence: TGTGCCAGCAGCCCCCGTTTAGCGGGAGCTGGGACAGATACGCAGTATTTT. It is translated as CASSPRLAGAGTDTQYF.

This clone was seen only once. The chain has TRBV28 and TRBJ1-4; possible D gene TRBD1, 5 bases. Germline CDR1 reads MDHEN; CDR2 reads SYDVKM. There are 16 residues in the CDR3. Trimming pared 2 bases from V and 1 base from J, leaving 11 bases between. In DNA, the CDR3 is TGTGCCAGCAGTTTAGGCCCGGGGGTAACTAATGAAAAACTGTTTTTT. Protein: CASSLGPGVTNEKLFF.

The chain has TRBV9 and TRBJ2-5; tentatively, D is TRBD1 or TRBD2 (5 bases each). The V gene lost 0 bases and the J gene lost 1 base, with 10 bases spanning the gap. Per the germline V gene, CDR1 is SGDLS and CDR2 is YYNGEE. The CDR3 totals 15 residues. The chain's CDR3 is CASSVAWGTQETQYF. The CDR3 nucleotides read TGTGCCAGCAGCGTAGCGTGGGGGACCCAAGAGACCCAGTACTTC.

This rearrangement joins TRBV6-5 to TRBJ2-2; D is undetermined. From germline, CDR1 is MNHEY and CDR2 SVGAGI. CDR3 length: 13 amino acids. Trimming removed 5 bases from V and 4 bases from J, with 8 bases in between. The CDR3 loop reads CASSPVPTGELFF. The DNA for the CDR3 is TGTGCCAGCAGTCCAGTTCCCACCGGGGAGCTGTTTTTT.

The chain carries TRBV5-5 and TRBJ1-1, with D unresolved. This CDR3 region has 15 residues. V was pared by 0 bases and J by 3 bases, with 12 bases between. The V gene's germline CDR1 is SGHKS and CDR2 YYEKEE (reference sequence). The CDR3 region has the DNA TGTGCCAGCAGCTTGGAAGTTGGTTCGCACACTGAAGCTTTCTTT. This gives the protein CASSLEVGSHTEAFF.

The genes are TRBV10-3 and TRBJ1-1; 7 nucleotides line up with TRBD1. Germline values: CDR1 ENHRY, CDR2 SYGVKD. With V trimmed by 7 bases and J by 5 bases, 7 bases remained unmatched. The CDR3 loop spans 13 amino acids. CDR3 in amino acids: CAITPPGGTEAFF. CDR3 coding DNA: TGTGCCATCACGCCACCAGGGGGGACTGAAGCTTTCTTT.

J is TRBJ2-1 and V is TRBV5-1; D unresolved. Trimming shortened V by 0 bases and J by 5 bases, and 6 bases separated the two germline ends. The germline V gene encodes CDR1 SGHRS and CDR2 YFSETQ. CDR3 size: 13 residues. This CDR3 is CASSLGRNNEQFF. The CDR3, as DNA: TGCGCCAGCAGCTTGGGCCGAAACAATGAGCAGTTCTTC.

CDR3 protein: CASSSRTATYEQYF. CDR3 sequence (DNA): TGTGCCAGCAGCTCCAGGACCGCCACCTACGAGCAGTACTTC. This sequence joins TRBV7-8 and TRBJ2-7, with D hard to call. Germline values: CDR1 SGHVS, CDR2 FQNEAQ. Between the trimmed V and J ends, which lost 4 bases and 2 bases, there was a span of 12 bases. This CDR3 contains 14 residues.